This T cell receptor beta chain appears in the sequencing data of a study of T cells after yellow fever vaccination (dated by TCRdb to between 2019 and 2020). Background for the entire study: The SMART-Seq v4 Ultra Low Input RNA kit was used to prepare libraries from fractions with low cell numbers. Blood samples were taken at several timepoints before and after primary and secondary immunization, and bulk PBMC replicates and cell subsets were isolated. Two healthy male donors made up the cohort, one aged 18 to 30 years and the other aged 30 to 39 years. To follow T-cell clones before and after both primary and booster YFV17D yellow fever vaccination, bulk TCR alpha and beta repertoires underwent longitudinal sequencing. The paper as a whole reports these results and caveats: A small share of clonotypes occurred in both CD4 and CD8 compartments, likely arising from convergent recombination. Only two donors were included in the study, so the extent to which the findings can be generalized is limited. Compared with the primary T-cell response, the secondary T-cell response was weaker but faster, peaking on day 5 rather than day 15. Computational filtering was needed because FACS-sorted repertoires could contain abundant contaminating clonotypes from the bulk population. Most clones expanded after primary vaccination (96% of CD4 and 88% of CD8) were re-detected after the booster, suggesting that broad memory maintenance occurred.

TCRdb shows the sequencer as Illumina NovaSeq 6000. TCR cDNA was synthesized by 5'RACE template switching, through which a universal primer site and unique molecular identifiers were introduced. cDNA synthesis was primed from both the TCR alpha and TCR beta constant segments. Library amplification involved two PCR steps, and the second step added sample barcodes and sequencing adapters. Sequencing of libraries was performed on Illumina HiSeq 2500 (2x100 bp) or NovaSeq (2x150 bp). For the original study's pipeline: Reads were demultiplexed and collapsed into UMI consensus sequences with MIGEC, and V(D)J alignment was performed with MiXCR. Using edgeR on replicate PBMC samples, clonotypes were called vaccine-responding if FDR was below 0.01 and the log2 fold change was above 5 up to day 15. Bulk clonotypes were assigned CD4 or CD8 identity according to which sequenced CD4 or CD8 repertoire held them at higher abundance. Clones were called with MiXCR by TCRdb after fastp trimmed the public reads at Q25, and only in-frame beta chains were retained. Rows with one shared CDR3 protein collapse into an entry with the most common genes and DNA. TCRdb's processing, not the authors', yielded these V and J calls. The sample data list 150,000 or so distinct CDR3 sequences, and around 9% of these were observed just once. Jointly, the top ten make up around 35% of the sample.

V is pared back by 2 bases and J by 0 bases, with 7 bases lying between the germline termini. For CDR1 and CDR2, the germline V gene lists SQVTM and ANQGSEA. CDR3 length: 13 amino acids, cysteine to phenylalanine. The retained sequence is limited to the CDR3, 39 bases, with the frame set at the first base. This clonotype was recorded at least ten times. Its antigen is still unknown. No qualities accompany the bases; no much larger clone lies one base away. The intended sense of this specimen's treatment or condition label: live attenuated yellow fever vaccine strain. PBMCs were isolated from peripheral blood using a standard Ficoll-Paque protocol. Dynabeads CD4 and CD8 positive selection kits were used to isolate the CD4 and CD8 T-cell fractions. RNA was extracted with TriZol from bulk PBMCs, CD4 and CD8 fractions, and dextramer-positive and dextramer-negative fractions.

Sequenced material: CD8+ T cells sorted from PBMCs, taken 45 days after the yellow fever booster vaccination. The V gene is TRBV29-1 and the J gene is TRBJ2-5, with no confidently assigned D gene. The TCR was taken from a man in his late teens or twenties who received the YFV17D yellow fever vaccine. The CDR3 reads CSVELENQETQYF. The DNA sequence is as follows: TGCAGCGTTGAATTAGAAAACCAAGAGACCCAGTACTTC. Reference TRBV29-1 and TRBJ2-5 genes cover what lies past the CDR3, so the full variable domain is SAVISQKPSRDICQRGTSLTIQCQVDSQVTMMFWYRQQPGQSLTLIATANQGSEATYESGFVIDKFPISRPNLTFSTLTVSNMSPEDSSIYLCSVELENQETQYFGPGTRLLVL.